The clone carrying this TCR beta chain was observed a few times. Antigen specificity is unknown. The data originate from a study of T cells after yellow fever vaccination. The study made its TCR cDNA through 5'RACE template switching. That step introduced a universal primer site along with UMIs. MiXCR, applied by TCRdb to the 5' RACE reads, yields one record per CDR3 protein. This table has roughly 520,000 distinct CDR3 sequences, just over 20% appearing once. The CDR3 has 16 amino acids. Germline CDR1 reads LGHNA; CDR2 reads YSLEER. Trimming removed 4 bases at V and 1 base at J, with 16 bases between. Regarding the study as a whole: Abundant bulk-derived clonotypes could contaminate FACS-sorted repertoires. Booster sampling recovered most clones from primary vaccination (around 96% CD4, roughly 90% CD8).

This chain uses TRBV4-3 with TRBJ1-2, with D possibly matching TRBD1 (5 bases). The source of this sequence is a man younger than 30 who received the YFV17D yellow fever vaccine. The sequencing used PBMCs, collected approximately 22 days after the first yellow fever vaccination. The CDR3 is CASSPKFGDDNYGYTF. For the CDR3, the DNA is TGCGCCAGCAGCCCAAAGTTCGGGGACGATAACTATGGCTACACCTTC.